This T cell receptor beta chain came from a study of early T cells in non-severe SARS-CoV-2 infection. Turning to the study itself: With bulk RNA from unsorted whole blood as input, sequencing yielded unpaired chains.

The TCR library protocol attached unique molecular identifiers to the individual cDNA molecules. From the 5' RACE reads, TCRdb called clonotypes with MiXCR, one entry per CDR3 protein. There are about 48,000 distinct CDR3 sequences in the sample; roughly 7.7% occur only once, and 5.8% lies in the top ten. This clonotype showed up many times. Per the germline V gene, CDR1 is MNHEY and CDR2 is SMNVEV (reference sequence). V shed 4 bases and J shed 8 bases, with 20 bases lying between them. The CDR3 is made up of 15 amino acids. Sequencing was done on a sample of whole blood. The chain joins TRBV27 to TRBJ1-2; the D is unclear. This sequence originates from an adult who was a healthcare worker with PCR-confirmed SARS-CoV-2 infection or an uninfected control (not recorded which). The CDR3 sequence is CASSSLSTPDSGYTF. DNA for the CDR3: TGTGCCAGCAGTTCTTTGAGTACTCCCGACTCCGGCTACACCTTC.